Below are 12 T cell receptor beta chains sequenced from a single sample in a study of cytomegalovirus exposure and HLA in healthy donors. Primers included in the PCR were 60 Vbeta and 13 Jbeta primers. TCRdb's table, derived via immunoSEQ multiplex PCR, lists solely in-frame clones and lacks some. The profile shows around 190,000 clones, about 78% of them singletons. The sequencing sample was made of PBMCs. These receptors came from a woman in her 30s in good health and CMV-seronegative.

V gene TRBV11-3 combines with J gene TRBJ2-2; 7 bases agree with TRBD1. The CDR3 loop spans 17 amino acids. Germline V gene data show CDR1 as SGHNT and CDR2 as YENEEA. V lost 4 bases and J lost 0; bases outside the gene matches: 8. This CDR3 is CASSYSGTEPNTGELFF. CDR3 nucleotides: TGTGCCAGCAGCTACTCCGGGACAGAGCCGAACACCGGGGAGCTGTTTTTT.

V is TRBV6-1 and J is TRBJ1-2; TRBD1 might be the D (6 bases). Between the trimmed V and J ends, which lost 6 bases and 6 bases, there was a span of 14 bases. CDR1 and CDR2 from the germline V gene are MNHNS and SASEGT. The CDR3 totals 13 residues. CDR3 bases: TGTGCCAGCAGATCATCAGGGGACCATGGCTACACCTTC. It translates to CASRSSGDHGYTF.

CDR3 nucleotides: TGCGCCAGCACCTCAGACAGACCCTCCTACAATGAGCAGTTCTTC. Its protein product is CASTSDRPSYNEQFF. The genes are TRBV5-1 and TRBJ2-1; a possible D gene is TRBD1 (5 bases). The ends were cut back, 6 bases at V and 0 bases at J, with 13 bases in the middle. The CDR3 spans 15 residues. Germline V lookup: CDR1 SGHRS, CDR2 YFSETQ.

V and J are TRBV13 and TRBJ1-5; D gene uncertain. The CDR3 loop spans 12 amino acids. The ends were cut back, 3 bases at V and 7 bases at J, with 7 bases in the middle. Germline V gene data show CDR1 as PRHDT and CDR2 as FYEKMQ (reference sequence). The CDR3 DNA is TGTGCCAGCAGCTTTAGTACCCAGCCCCAGCATTTT. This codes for CASSFSTQPQHF. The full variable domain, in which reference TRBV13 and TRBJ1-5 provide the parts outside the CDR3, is AAGVIQSPRHLIKEKRETATLKCYPIPRHDTVYWYQQGPGQDPQFLISFYEKMQSDKGSIPDRFSAQQFSDYHSELNMSSLELGDSALYFCASSFSTQPQHFGDGTRLSIL.

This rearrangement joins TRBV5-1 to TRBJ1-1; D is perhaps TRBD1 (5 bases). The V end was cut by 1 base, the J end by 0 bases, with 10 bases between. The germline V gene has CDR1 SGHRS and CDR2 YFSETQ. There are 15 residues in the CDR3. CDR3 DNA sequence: TGCGCCAGCAGCTTGAGTACAGGACTGAACACTGAAGCTTTCTTT. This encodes CASSLSTGLNTEAFF.

Here the CDR3 reads CASRKDWDSNQPQHF. The CDR3 DNA sequence: TGTGCCAGCCGAAAGGACTGGGATAGCAATCAGCCCCAGCATTTT. V and J are TRBV27 and TRBJ1-5; no clear D gene. The CDR3 contains 15 residues. V was pared by 8 bases and J by 0 bases, with 14 bases between. Germline assignment: CDR1 MNHEY and CDR2 SMNVEV (reference sequence).

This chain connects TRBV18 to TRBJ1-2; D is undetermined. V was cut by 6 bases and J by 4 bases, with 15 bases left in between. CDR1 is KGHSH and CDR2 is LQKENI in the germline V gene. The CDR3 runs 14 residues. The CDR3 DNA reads TGTGCCAGCTCGTCAGTCACAGAAGCCTATGGCTACACCTTC. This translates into CASSSVTEAYGYTF.

The CDR3 spells CASSTASGFPYNEQFF. CDR3 nucleotides: TGTGCCAGTAGTACCGCTAGCGGGTTCCCATACAATGAGCAGTTCTTC. The chain employs TRBV19 and TRBJ2-1, with 8 bases matching TRBD2. The CDR3 has 16 residues. With V trimmed by 4 bases and J by 4 bases, 9 bases remained unmatched. The germline CDR1 and CDR2 sequences are LNHDA and SQIVND (reference sequence).

The chain's CDR3 is CASSPRVAGVYEQYF. The CDR3 bases are TGTGCCAGCAGTCCCCGGGTAGCGGGAGTTTACGAGCAGTACTTC. This chain joins TRBV6-6 and TRBJ2-7; TRBD2 aligns across 9 bases. V was clipped by 5 bases and J by 4 bases; unmatched bases: 9. Germline loops: CDR1 MNHNY, CDR2 SVGAGI (reference sequence). The length of the CDR3 is 15 residues.

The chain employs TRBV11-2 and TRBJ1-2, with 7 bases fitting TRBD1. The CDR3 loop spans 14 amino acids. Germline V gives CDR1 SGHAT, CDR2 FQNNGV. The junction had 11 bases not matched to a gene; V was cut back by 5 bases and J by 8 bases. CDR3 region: CASSLGGASRGYTF. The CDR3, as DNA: TGTGCCAGCAGCCTAGGGGGCGCAAGTCGGGGCTACACCTTC. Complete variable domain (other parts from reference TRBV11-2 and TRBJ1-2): EAGVAQSPRYKIIEKRQSVAFWCNPISGHATLYWYQQILGQGPKLLIQFQNNGVVDDSQLPKDRFSAERLKGVDSTLKIQPAKLEDSAVYLCASSLGGASRGYTFGSGTRLTVV.

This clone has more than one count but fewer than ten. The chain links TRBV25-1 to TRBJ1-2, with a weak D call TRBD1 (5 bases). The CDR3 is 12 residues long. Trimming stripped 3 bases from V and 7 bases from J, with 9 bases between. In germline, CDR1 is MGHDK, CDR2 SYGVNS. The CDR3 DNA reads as TGTGCCAGCAGTGACAGGGTGGGTGGCTACACCTTC. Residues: CASSDRVGGYTF.

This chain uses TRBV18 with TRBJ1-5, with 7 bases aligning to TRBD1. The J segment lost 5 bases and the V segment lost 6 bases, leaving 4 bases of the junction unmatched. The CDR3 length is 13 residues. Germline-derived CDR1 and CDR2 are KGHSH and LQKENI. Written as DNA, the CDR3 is TGTGCCAGCTCGTCCGACAGGGATCAGCCCCAGCATTTT. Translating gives CASSSDRDQPQHF.